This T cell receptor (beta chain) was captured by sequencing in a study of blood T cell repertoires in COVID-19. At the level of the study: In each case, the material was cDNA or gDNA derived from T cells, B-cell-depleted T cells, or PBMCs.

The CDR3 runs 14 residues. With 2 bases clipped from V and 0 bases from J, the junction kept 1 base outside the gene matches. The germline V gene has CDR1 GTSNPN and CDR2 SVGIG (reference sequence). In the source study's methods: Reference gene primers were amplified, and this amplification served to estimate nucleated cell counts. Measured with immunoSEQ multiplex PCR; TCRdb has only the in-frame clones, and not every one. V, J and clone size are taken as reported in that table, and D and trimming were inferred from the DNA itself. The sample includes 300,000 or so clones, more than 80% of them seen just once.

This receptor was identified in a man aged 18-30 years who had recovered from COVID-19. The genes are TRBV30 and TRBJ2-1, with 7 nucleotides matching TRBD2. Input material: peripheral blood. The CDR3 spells CAWSRTSSYNEQFF. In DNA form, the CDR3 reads TGTGCCTGGAGTAGGACTAGCTCCTACAATGAGCAGTTCTTC.